Below, 2 T cell receptor beta chains from the same sample are listed, as sequenced in a study of T cell repertoires in cytomegalovirus infection (dated by TCRdb to about 2019). TCRdb lists the instrument as Illumina HiSeq 1500. The public reads were reprocessed in TCRdb via fastp at Q25 and MiXCR, keeping in-frame beta chains. Identical CDR3 protein sequences are pooled into one entry, listed with their most common genes and DNA. The sample contains fewer than 300,000 distinct CDR3 sequences, about 25% of them found a single time. Of the sample, roughly 13% falls within the top ten clones. The sequencing input was PBMCs. Receptor source: a human donor in good health (CMV status not recorded). Some clones in this sample may be carry-over from other donors' samples.

The rearrangement uses TRBV5-1 and TRBJ2-7, with 13 bases that match TRBD2. There are 17 residues in the CDR3. The trim removed 5 bases at V and 0 bases at J, leaving 8 bases unmatched. Germline V gene lookup returns CDR1 SGHRS and CDR2 YFSETQ. This CDR3 is CASRHGTSGAFSYEQYF. In DNA, the CDR3 is TGCGCCAGCAGACACGGGACTAGCGGGGCCTTCTCCTACGAGCAGTACTTC. The whole variable domain, remainder taken from reference TRBV5-1 and TRBJ2-7, is KAGVTQTPRYLIKTRGQQVTLSCSPISGHRSVSWYQQTPGQGLQFLFEYFSETQRNKGNFPGRFSGRQFSNSRSEMNVSTLELGDSALYLCASRHGTSGAFSYEQYFGPGTRLTVT.

The chain carries TRBV6-5 and TRBJ2-3; TRBD1 agrees at 9 bases. V gave up 1 base and J gave up 4 bases; unmatched junction bases: 6. CDR1 MNHEY and CDR2 SVGAGI come from the germline V gene. CDR3 size: 16 residues. CDR3 DNA sequence: TGTGCCAGCAGTTACTACAGGGGGCGCAAAGCAGATACGCAGTATTTT. Translated: CASSYYRGRKADTQYF.